The 29 T cell receptor beta chains given below trace back to one sample, sequenced in a study of long-term antiretroviral therapy in people with HIV. The assay, immunoSEQ v3.0, was run at survey level. The protocol was immunoSEQ multiplex PCR, while the TCRdb copy is restricted to in-frame clones and leaves out a portion. This sample has 11,000 to 15,000 clones; approximately 88% occur once, and the top ten carry approximately 10%. The material was unsorted PBMCs, obtained 6.2 years after starting antiretroviral therapy. The source is a man aged 40-49 years with HIV.

This chain connects TRBV30 to TRBJ2-2, with 7 positions matching TRBD1. The J segment lost 3 bases and the V segment lost 3 bases, leaving 4 bases of the junction unmatched. The CDR3 spans 14 residues. Germline CDR1 is GTSNPN and CDR2 is SVGIG (reference sequence). CDR3 sequence: CAWSPGGYTGELFF. Written as DNA, the CDR3 is TGTGCCTGGAGCCCAGGGGGTTACACCGGGGAGCTGTTTTTT.

J is TRBJ2-5 and V is TRBV6-5; 9 bases are shared with TRBD1. The CDR3 sequence is 15 residues long. Trimming took 6 bases from V and 2 from J; bases not matched to a gene: 7. Germline V gene data show CDR1 as MNHEY and CDR2 as SVGAGI. The CDR3, as DNA: TGTGCCAGCAGCCTAATTGGACAGGGGCAAGAGACCCAGTACTTC. Translated: CASSLIGQGQETQYF.

This chain uses TRBV6-5 with TRBJ1-2, with D possibly matching TRBD1 (5 bases). Trimming stripped 4 bases from V and 7 bases from J, with 13 bases between. Germline V gives CDR1 MNHEY, CDR2 SVGAGI. The CDR3 covers 13 residues. The CDR3 coding sequence is TGTGCCAGCAGTTCAAGGCTCCAGGGTGGCTACACCTTC. Its translation is CASSSRLQGGYTF.

The rearrangement joins TRBV29-1 to TRBJ2-7; 10 bases align to TRBD1. There are 12 residues in the CDR3. Per the germline V gene, CDR1 is SQVTM and CDR2 is ANQGSEA. The V gene end was trimmed by 7 bases and the J gene end by 5 bases; junction bases not matched to a gene: 5. CDR3 DNA sequence: TGCAGCGCGGACAGGGGGGGAAACGAGCAGTACTTC. Protein: CSADRGGNEQYF.

The chain uses TRBV5-1 and TRBJ2-1, with TRBD2 matching 7 bases. The J segment lost 6 bases and the V segment lost 0 bases, leaving 9 bases of the junction unmatched. The CDR3 has 16 amino acids. The V gene's germline CDR1 is SGHRS and CDR2 YFSETQ. This chain's CDR3 is CASSLVAGEAFNEQFF. The CDR3 nucleotides are TGCGCCAGCAGCTTGGTGGCGGGAGAAGCATTCAATGAGCAGTTCTTC.

This clone was recorded only once. V is TRBV2 and J is TRBJ2-3; 7 nucleotides align to TRBD1. V lost 2 bases and J lost 4; bases outside the gene matches: 0. Germline CDR1 and CDR2: SNHLY and FYNNEI. The CDR3 runs 13 residues. CDR3 sequence (DNA): TGTGCCAGCAGTGAAAGGGGGCCAGATACGCAGTATTTT. This encodes CASSERGPDTQYF.

In this sample, this clone turned up once. The rearrangement uses TRBV9 and TRBJ1-3; no firm D call. CDR3 length equals 16 residues. V lost 0 bases, J lost 0 bases, and 10 bases lay in between. In germline, CDR1 is SGDLS, CDR2 YYNGEE. CDR3: CASSVEERSSGNTIYF. The CDR3 region has the DNA TGTGCCAGCAGCGTAGAGGAGCGAAGCTCTGGAAACACCATATATTTT.

The chain couples TRBV6-4 to TRBJ2-7; D is ambiguous. The CDR3 spans 13 residues. The ends were cut back, 0 bases at V and 2 bases at J, with 5 bases in the middle. Per the germline V gene, CDR1 is MRHNA and CDR2 is SNTAGT. The CDR3 DNA is TGTGCCAGCAGTGACTCCCCTACCTACGAGCAGTACTTC. Encoded protein: CASSDSPTYEQYF.

The J gene is TRBJ2-7, the V gene TRBV19, with 13 nucleotides matching TRBD2. CDR1 is LNHDA, CDR2 SQIVND, per germline (reference sequence). CDR3 length: 16 residues. Trimming removed 3 bases from V and 5 bases from J; junction bases left unmatched: 7. The CDR3 DNA sequence: TGTGCCAGTAGTATCACGTGGACTAGCGGGAGTGACGAGCAGTACTTC. It encodes CASSITWTSGSDEQYF.

This rearrangement joins TRBV15 to TRBJ2-5; D unresolved. Judging by the DNA end, TRBJ2-7 fits better; the J call may be wrong. CDR3 length equals 12 residues. Germline loops: CDR1 LNHNV, CDR2 YYDKDF (reference sequence). CDR3 region: CATSPRVDEQYF. In nucleotides, the CDR3 is TGTGCCACCAGCCCTCGTGTGGACGAGCAGTACTTC.

The rearrangement uses TRBV13 and TRBJ2-1; D is perhaps TRBD2 (6 bases). CDR3 size: 13 residues. Per the germline V gene, CDR1 is PRHDT and CDR2 is FYEKMQ (reference sequence). The ends were cut back, 2 bases at V and 10 bases at J, with 12 bases in the middle. The CDR3 loop is CASSLRLVGEQFF. The CDR3, as DNA: TGTGCCAGCAGCTTACGACTAGTGGGGGAGCAGTTCTTC.

This rearrangement joins TRBV7-9 to TRBJ2-3; either TRBD1 or TRBD2 may fit D (5 bases each). The V and J ends lost 3 bases and 3 bases respectively, with 7 bases between them. Per the germline V gene, CDR1 is SEHNR and CDR2 is FQNEAQ (reference sequence). The CDR3 is made up of 13 amino acids. The CDR3 here is CASSFWGTDTQYF. The CDR3 DNA reads TGTGCCAGCAGCTTCTGGGGGACAGATACGCAGTATTTT.

The rearrangement links TRBV10-3 to TRBJ2-1; 12 bases agree with TRBD2. The CDR3 covers 15 residues. Germline V lookup: CDR1 ENHRY, CDR2 SYGVKD. V dropped 6 bases and J dropped 8; count of bases not matched to a gene: 8. In DNA, the CDR3 is TGTGCCATCAGCGAGACTAGCGGGAGTGGCGATGAGCAGTTCTTC. Protein: CAISETSGSGDEQFF.

This rearrangement joins TRBV5-6 to TRBJ2-7, with D perhaps TRBD1 (5 bases). This CDR3 is built from 15 residues. V shed 0 bases and J shed 3 bases, with 13 bases lying between them. From germline, CDR1 is SGHDT and CDR2 YYEEEE. The CDR3 DNA is TGTGCCAGCAGCTTGGGGGTCAGGGTCGGCTACGAGCAGTACTTC. It encodes CASSLGVRVGYEQYF.

The chain carries TRBV7-9 and TRBJ2-7, with D possibly TRBD1 on 6 matching bases. Germline CDR1 is SEHNR and CDR2 is FQNEAQ (reference sequence). The CDR3 consists of 15 residues. The germline V and J ends were trimmed by 4 bases and 0 bases, with 13 bases remaining between them. CDR3 loop: CASSSLWDTSYEQYF. The DNA of the CDR3 is TGTGCCAGCAGCTCCCTGTGGGACACCTCCTACGAGCAGTACTTC.

V is TRBV4-1 and J is TRBJ2-1; 8 bases are shared with TRBD2. Germline-derived CDR1 and CDR2 are MGHRA and YSYEKL. The CDR3 consists of 17 residues. J lost 3 bases, V lost 2 bases, and 9 bases had no gene match. CDR3 sequence (DNA): TGCGCCAGCAGCCAACTTCCCACGAGCGGGAGCTACAATGAGCAGTTCTTC. Translation gives CASSQLPTSGSYNEQFF.

This clone was seen just once. This chain uses TRBV29-1 with TRBJ1-4; D unclear. Trimming removed 6 bases from V and 0 bases from J, with 20 bases in between. The CDR3 runs 17 residues. Germline V gene data show CDR1 as SQVTM and CDR2 as ANQGSEA. The CDR3 coding sequence is TGCAGCGTCCCAGACCCGTCCGGCAGCGCAACTAATGAAAAACTGTTTTTT. The encoded protein is CSVPDPSGSATNEKLFF.

The V and J genes are TRBV30 and TRBJ2-1; D unclear. The CDR3 covers 13 residues. CDR1 GTSNPN and CDR2 SVGIG come from the germline V gene (reference sequence). Trimming took 0 bases from V and 8 from J, leaving 11 bases between them. CDR3 sequence (DNA): TGTGCCTGGAGTGTTAGTCTGAAGGATGAGCAGTTCTTC. Residues: CAWSVSLKDEQFF.

The gene calls are TRBV14 and TRBJ2-7, with D possibly TRBD1 on 5 matching bases. The CDR3 loop spans 17 amino acids. V was pared by 0 bases and J by 2 bases, with 17 bases between. Germline CDR1 and CDR2: SGHDN and FVKESK. The CDR3 loop is CASSQDRAGMAPYEQYF. The CDR3 coding sequence is TGTGCCAGCAGCCAAGATAGGGCAGGGATGGCCCCCTACGAGCAGTACTTC.

J is TRBJ1-3 and V is TRBV28, with a weak D call TRBD1 (5 bases). Germline CDR1 reads MDHEN; CDR2 reads SYDVKM. Trimming removed 6 bases from V and 0 bases from J, with 9 bases in between. CDR3 length: 14 residues. The CDR3 region is CASSSGPSGNTIYF. The CDR3 coding sequence is TGTGCCAGCAGCTCGGGACCCTCTGGAAACACCATATATTTT.

This rearrangement joins TRBV9 to TRBJ2-3; possibly TRBD1 for D (6 bases). Between the trimmed V and J ends, which lost 3 bases and 0 bases, there was a span of 14 bases. This CDR3 is built from 16 residues. The germline CDR1 and CDR2 sequences are SGDLS and YYNGEE. The CDR3 nucleotides read TGTGCCAGCAGCGGTTCCGACAGGCATAGCACAGATACGCAGTATTTT. It translates to CASSGSDRHSTDTQYF.

J is TRBJ2-7 and V is TRBV7-2; TRBD1 matches at 7 bases. From germline, CDR1 is SGHTA and CDR2 FQGNSA. The CDR3 runs 13 residues. Trimming removed 5 bases from V and 2 bases from J; junction bases left unmatched: 3. The CDR3 bases are TGTGCCAGCAGCCAGGACAGGCCCTACGAGCAGTACTTC. It codes for CASSQDRPYEQYF.

This chain links TRBV21-1 with TRBJ1-5. TRBV21-1 is annotated as a pseudogene. This CDR3 spans 11 amino acids. CDR3 residues: CASSQSQPQHF. The CDR3 nucleotides are TGTGCCAGCAGCCAAAGTCAGCCCCAGCATTTT.

The rearrangement joins TRBV9 to TRBJ2-2; 8 bases are shared with TRBD1. CDR3 length: 15 amino acids. V was pared by 0 bases and J by 4 bases, with 2 bases of the junction left unmatched. From germline, CDR1 is SGDLS and CDR2 YYNGEE. CDR3 protein: CASSVAQGATGELFF. CDR3 sequence (DNA): TGTGCCAGCAGCGTAGCGCAGGGGGCCACCGGGGAGCTGTTTTTT.

CDR3 DNA: TGTGCCAGCAGTGAAAACAGGGTATTTAATGAAAAACTGTTTTTT. It specifies CASSENRVFNEKLFF. This chain joins TRBV6-1 and TRBJ1-4; tentative D call: TRBD1 (6 bases). With 2 bases removed from V and 4 bases from J, the gap between germline ends came to 11 bases. CDR3 length: 15 amino acids. Germline V lookup: CDR1 MNHNS, CDR2 SASEGT.

V and J are TRBV12-5 and TRBJ1-1; unclear D gene. This CDR3 has 18 amino acids. Per germline, CDR1 LGHNT and CDR2 FRNRAP. V was cut by 3 bases and J by 7 bases, with 27 bases left in between. The CDR3 coding sequence is TGTGCTAGTGGTTTTGCTTTAAGGATCCCGCGCCAGGCCAATGAAGCTTTCTTT. Protein sequence: CASGFALRIPRQANEAFF.

V gene TRBV5-4 combines with J gene TRBJ2-7; D call uncertain. The CDR3 has 15 amino acids. Germline CDR1 reads SGHNT; CDR2 reads YYREEE (reference sequence). Trimming shortened V by 4 bases and J by 0 bases, and 14 bases separated the two germline ends. This CDR3 is CASSPEPFSSYEQYF. The CDR3 bases are TGTGCCAGCAGCCCCGAACCCTTTAGCTCCTACGAGCAGTACTTC.

The chain couples TRBV19 to TRBJ2-1; D is ambiguous. This CDR3 contains 11 residues. The germline CDR1 and CDR2 sequences are LNHDA and SQIVND (reference sequence). Trimming took 10 bases from V and 7 from J, leaving 11 bases between them. CDR3 region: CATTTRNEQFF. The CDR3 coding sequence is TGTGCCACCACGACCCGAAATGAGCAGTTCTTC.

There are a few counts of this clone. This chain links TRBV5-6 with TRBJ2-7; 7 bases fit TRBD2. The germline V gene has CDR1 SGHDT and CDR2 YYEEEE. The CDR3 consists of 14 residues. J was trimmed by 6 bases and V by 2 bases; bases with no gene match: 8. CDR3 in DNA: TGTGCCAGCAGCTTCTTGGCGGGAGTTTCCGAGCAGTACTTC. It specifies CASSFLAGVSEQYF. Supplemented by reference TRBV5-6 and TRBJ2-7, the full variable domain reads DAGVTQSPTHLIKTRGQQVTLRCSPKSGHDTVSWYQQALGQGPQFIFQYYEEEERQRGNFPDRFSGHQFPNYSSELNVNALLLGDSALYLCASSFLAGVSEQYFGPGTRLTVT.